This TCR beta chain came from a study of post-analysis software for immune sequencing data. Overall study context: In terms of disease course, relapsing-remitting, secondary progressive and progressive-relapsing multiple sclerosis were included. Findings and caveats of the study: Clustering by F measure revealed strong co-clustering among samples prepared together in one batch. There was significantly lower normalized Chao1 diversity in multiple sclerosis patients than in controls. Comparison of patients with controls showed 4 to 6 TRBV segments more frequent in patients, TRBV5-6, TRBV5-1 and TRBV20-1 among them.

The sample holds a few counts of this clonotype. The antigen is undetermined. The CDR3 runs 15 residues. Germline trimming cut 5 bases from V and 0 bases from J; bases unmatched to any gene: 7. Germline lookup yields CDR1 MDHEN and CDR2 SYDVKM. Included in the TCR beta cDNA libraries were unique molecular identifiers. There were 1 to 10 million T cells, and roughly 0.5 million cDNA molecules came from them. TCRdb independently ran MiXCR on the PCR reads; one entry per CDR3 protein. The data contain 650,000 to 900,000 distinct CDR3 sequences, 46% of them seen just once; the ten biggest clones take up roughly 5%.

The sequence was obtained from a girl aged 10-17 years with multiple sclerosis. The chain links TRBV28 to TRBJ2-7, with 7 bases that match TRBD1. Sequencing was carried out using blood. CDR3 nucleotide sequence: TGTGCCAGCAGTCGAACAGGGGATCACTCCTACGAGCAGTACTTC. It specifies CASSRTGDHSYEQYF.